This TCR beta chain was captured by sequencing in a study of T cells in Graves' hyperthyroidism and ophthalmopathy. Study conclusions and caveats: Before onset, by a median of around six months, the model predicted ophthalmopathy.

Hyperthyroidism in the patients, aged 18 to 65, was newly diagnosed and under 2 months in duration. Diagnoses rested on clinical symptoms, serum thyroxine and TRAb, thyroid ultrasound and orbital computed tomography. PBMCs were sourced from less than 13 ml fresh peripheral blood. TCR beta CDR3 sequences were amplified from RNA transcripts. The HTBI primer set drove a first-round RT-PCR of the TCR CDR3. TCRdb ran MiXCR on the multiplex PCR reads and lists one entry per CDR3 protein. Altogether about 400,000 distinct CDR3 sequences are present, around 14% being singletons, with the ten largest covering 13% to 15%. This clonotype was seen many times. No antigen is known for it. The clonotype was recovered from a woman between 18 and 29 years old with Graves' hyperthyroidism. Sequencing was done on a sample of blood.

CDR3 amino acids: CASSTQGAINEQYF. The CDR3 DNA reads TGTGCCAGCAGCACCCAGGGGGCGATTAACGAGCAGTACTTC. The J gene is TRBJ2-7, the V gene TRBV6-2 or TRBV6-3, with TRBD1 identical over 8 bases. There are 14 residues in the CDR3. Germline CDR1 MNHEY, CDR2 SVGEGT. The junction had 9 bases not matched to a gene; V was cut back by 6 bases and J by 5 bases.